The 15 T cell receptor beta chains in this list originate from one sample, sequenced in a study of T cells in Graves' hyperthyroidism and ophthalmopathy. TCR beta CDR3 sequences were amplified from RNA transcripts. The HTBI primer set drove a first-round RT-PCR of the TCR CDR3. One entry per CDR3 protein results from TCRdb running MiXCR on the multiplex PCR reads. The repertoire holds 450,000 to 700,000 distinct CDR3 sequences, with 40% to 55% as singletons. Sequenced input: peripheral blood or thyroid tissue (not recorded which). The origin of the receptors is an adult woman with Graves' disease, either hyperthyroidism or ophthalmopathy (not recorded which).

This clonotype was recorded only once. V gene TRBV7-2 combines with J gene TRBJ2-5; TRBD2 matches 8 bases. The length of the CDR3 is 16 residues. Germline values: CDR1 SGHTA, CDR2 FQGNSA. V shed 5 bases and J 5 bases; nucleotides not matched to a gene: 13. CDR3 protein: CASSQGGLVGGETQYF. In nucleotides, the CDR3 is TGTGCCAGCAGCCAAGGGGGACTAGTGGGTGGGGAGACCCAGTACTTC.

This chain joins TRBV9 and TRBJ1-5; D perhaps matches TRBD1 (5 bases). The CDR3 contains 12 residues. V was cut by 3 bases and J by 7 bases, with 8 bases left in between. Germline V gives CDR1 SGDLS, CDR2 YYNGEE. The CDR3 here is CASSDAGQPQHF. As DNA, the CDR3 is TGTGCCAGCAGCGATGCAGGGCAGCCCCAGCATTTT. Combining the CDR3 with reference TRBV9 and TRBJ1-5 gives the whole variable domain DSGVTQTPKHLITATGQRVTLRCSPRSGDLSVYWYQQSLDQGLQFLIQYYNGEERAKGNILERFSAQQFPDLHSELNLSSLELGDSALYFCASSDAGQPQHFGDGTRLSIL.

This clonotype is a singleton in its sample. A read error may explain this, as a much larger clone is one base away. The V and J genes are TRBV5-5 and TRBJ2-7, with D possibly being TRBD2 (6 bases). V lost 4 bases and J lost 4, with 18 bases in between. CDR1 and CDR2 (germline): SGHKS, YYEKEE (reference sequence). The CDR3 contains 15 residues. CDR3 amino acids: CASSIRQRGTYEQYF. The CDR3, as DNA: TGTGCCAGCAGCATAAGACAGAGAGGGACTTACGAGCAGTACTTC.

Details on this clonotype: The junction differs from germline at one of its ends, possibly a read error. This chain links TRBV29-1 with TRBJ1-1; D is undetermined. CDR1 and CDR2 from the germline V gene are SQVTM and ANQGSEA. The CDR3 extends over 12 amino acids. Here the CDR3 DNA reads TGCAGCGTTTACGGCCCGAACACTGAAACTTTCTTT. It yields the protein CSVYGPNTETFF.

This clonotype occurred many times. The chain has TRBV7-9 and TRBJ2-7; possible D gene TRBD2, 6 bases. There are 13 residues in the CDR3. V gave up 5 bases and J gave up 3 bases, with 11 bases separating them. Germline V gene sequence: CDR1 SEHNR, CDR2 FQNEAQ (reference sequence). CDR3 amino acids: CASSPPGVYEQYF. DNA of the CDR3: TGTGCCAGCAGCCCCCCGGGAGTCTACGAGCAGTACTTC.

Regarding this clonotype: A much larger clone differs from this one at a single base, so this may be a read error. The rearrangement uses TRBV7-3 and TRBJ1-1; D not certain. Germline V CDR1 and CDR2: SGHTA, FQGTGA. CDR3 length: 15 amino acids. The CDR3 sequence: CASSQSRLGNAEAFF. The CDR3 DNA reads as TGTGCCAGCAGTCAAAGTAGGTTGGGGAACGCTGAAGCTTTCTTT. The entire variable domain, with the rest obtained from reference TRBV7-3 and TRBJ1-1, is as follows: GAGVSQTPSNKVTEKGKYVELRCDPISGHTALYWYRQSLGQGPEFLIYFQGTGAADDSGLPNDRFFAVRPEGSVSTLKIQRTERGDSAVYLCASSQSRLGNAEAFFGQGTRLTVV.

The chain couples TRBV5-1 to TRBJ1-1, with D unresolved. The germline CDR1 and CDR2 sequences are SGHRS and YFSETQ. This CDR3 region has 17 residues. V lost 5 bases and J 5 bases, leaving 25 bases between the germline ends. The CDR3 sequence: CASSEGFPGLSLTEAFF. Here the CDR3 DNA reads TGCGCCAGCAGTGAGGGCTTCCCAGGCCTTTCGTTAACTGAAGCTTTCTTT.

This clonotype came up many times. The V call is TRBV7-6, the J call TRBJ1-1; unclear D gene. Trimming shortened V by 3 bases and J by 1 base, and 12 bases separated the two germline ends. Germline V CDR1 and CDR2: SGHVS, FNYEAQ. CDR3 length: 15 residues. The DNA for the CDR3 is TGTGCCAGCAGCTTCCCGGAGTCGGCGAACACTGAAGCTTTCTTT. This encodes CASSFPESANTEAFF. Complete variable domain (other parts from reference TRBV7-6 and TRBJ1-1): GAGVSQSPRYKVTKRGQDVALRCDPISGHVSLYWYRQALGQGPEFLTYFNYEAQQDKSGLPNDRFSAERPEGSISTLTIQRTEQRDSAMYRCASSFPESANTEAFFGQGTRLTVV.

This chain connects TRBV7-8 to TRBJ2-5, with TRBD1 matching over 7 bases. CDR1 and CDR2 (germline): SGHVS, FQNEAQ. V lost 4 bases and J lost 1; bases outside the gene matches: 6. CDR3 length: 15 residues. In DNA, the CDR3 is TGTGCCAGCAGCTCGAATGGACAGGCCCAAGAGACCCAGTACTTC. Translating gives CASSSNGQAQETQYF.

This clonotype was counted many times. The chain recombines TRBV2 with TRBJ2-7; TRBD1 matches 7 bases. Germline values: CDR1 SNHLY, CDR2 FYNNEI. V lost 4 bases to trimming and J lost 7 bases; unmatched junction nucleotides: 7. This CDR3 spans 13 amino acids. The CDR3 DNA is TGTGCCAGCAGTGGAGGGGGCCCACCGGAGCAGTACTTC. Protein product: CASSGGGPPEQYF.

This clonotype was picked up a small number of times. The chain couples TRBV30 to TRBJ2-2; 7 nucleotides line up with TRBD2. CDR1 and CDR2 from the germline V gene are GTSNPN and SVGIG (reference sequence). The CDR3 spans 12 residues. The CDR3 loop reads CACGGNTGELFF. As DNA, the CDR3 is TGTGCTTGCGGGGGGAACACCGGGGAGCTGTTTTTT.

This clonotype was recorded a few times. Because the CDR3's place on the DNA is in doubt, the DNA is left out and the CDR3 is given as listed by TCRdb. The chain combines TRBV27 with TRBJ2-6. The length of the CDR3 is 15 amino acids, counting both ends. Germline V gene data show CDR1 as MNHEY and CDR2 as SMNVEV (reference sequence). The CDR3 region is CASSLFLSGANVLTF.

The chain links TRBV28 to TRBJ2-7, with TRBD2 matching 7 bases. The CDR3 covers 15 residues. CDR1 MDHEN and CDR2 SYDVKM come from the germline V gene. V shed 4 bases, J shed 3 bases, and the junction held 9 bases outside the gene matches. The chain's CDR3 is CASSSGGGSYYEQYF. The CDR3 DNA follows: TGTGCCAGCAGTTCTGGGGGGGGTTCCTACTACGAGCAGTACTTC.

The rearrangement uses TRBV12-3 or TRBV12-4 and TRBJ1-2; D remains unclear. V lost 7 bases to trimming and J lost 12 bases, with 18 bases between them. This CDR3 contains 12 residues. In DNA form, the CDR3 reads TGTGCCAGCAACCCTAGCGGGAGGGCCAACACCTTC. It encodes CASNPSGRANTF.

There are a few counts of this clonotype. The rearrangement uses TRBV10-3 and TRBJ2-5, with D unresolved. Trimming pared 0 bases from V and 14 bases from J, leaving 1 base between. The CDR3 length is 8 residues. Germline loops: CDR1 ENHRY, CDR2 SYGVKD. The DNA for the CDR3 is TGTGCCATCAGTGAGTCATACTTC. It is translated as CAISESYF.